This T cell receptor (beta chain) was sequenced in a study of glioma-infiltrating T cells. Study outcomes and limitations: Very few CDR3 sequences were shared between tissue and blood.

The CDR3 loop spans 17 amino acids. The germline V gene encodes CDR1 SGHNT and CDR2 YYREEE (reference sequence). TCR alpha and beta CDR3 regions were amplified from RNA using iRepertoire nested multiplex PCR. TCRdb passed the multiplex PCR reads through MiXCR, listing each CDR3 protein once. The table lists tens of thousands of distinct CDR3 sequences, roughly 40% of them singletons. For this clonotype: Its target is not known.

This TCR came from a human donor with low-grade glioma or glioblastoma, undergoing nonglioma brain surgery, or in good health (not recorded which). The sample was glioma tissue, nonneoplastic brain tissue, or PBMCs (not recorded which). J is TRBJ1-6 and V is TRBV5-4; 9 bases are a match to TRBD1. The CDR3 coding sequence is TGTGTCAGAAGCGGGGACAGGGCGAGCTCCTATAATTCACCCCTCCACTTT. Its protein product is CVRSGDRASSYNSPLHF.